The present T cell receptor (beta chain) was sequenced within a study of OX40 agonist ivuxolimab in advanced cancers. In the study overall: The costimulatory receptor OX40 (CD134) was targeted by ivuxolimab, a fully human IgG2 agonistic monoclonal antibody. Intravenous ivuxolimab was administered to patients every 2 weeks at six dose levels: 0.01, 0.1, 0.3, 1.5, 3 and 10 mg/kg. Of the approximately 53 patients in dose escalation, around 19 had hepatocellular carcinoma, roughly 15 had melanoma, 9 had renal cell carcinoma and 9 had head and neck cancer. The dose-escalation cohort was 80% to 90% male with a mean age of approximately 59 years, ranging from roughly 23 to 85. Prior anti-PD-1, anti-PD-L1 or anti-CTLA-4 therapy was permitted, and roughly two fifths of dose-escalation patients had received checkpoint inhibitors. Partial responses occurred in three dose-escalation patients: two with cutaneous melanoma and one with hepatocellular carcinoma. The purpose of peripheral TCRbeta sequencing was to test whether ivuxolimab changed TCR sequence diversity and led to clonal T-cell expansion. The monotherapy dose-escalation portion (N ≈ 52 patients) of the phase I ivuxolimab trial is reported in the paper. The investigation overall reported the following: At doses from 0.1 to 3.0 mg/kg, clonal expansion was seen in both CD4+ and CD8+ blood T cells between baseline and week 6. Low levels of normalized T-cell clonal expansion were also seen in some patients who did not respond. Antigen specificity was not determined for the clonally expanded peripheral T cells. In the 0.1-3.0 mg/kg groups, partial responders were among the patients with the lowest normalized peripheral clonal expansion, particularly in CD8+ T cells. After ivuxolimab, CD8+ T cells had more expanded clones than CD4+ T cells on average.

Patients with autoimmune disease history or receiving systemic immunosuppression were excluded from the trial. Peripheral blood for TCR sequencing was collected from all dose cohorts at baseline, on cycle 4 day 1, and on cycle 7 day 1. The samples were drawn from a first-in-human, open-label, multicenter phase I dose-escalation trial of ivuxolimab. The trial enrolled adults with locally advanced or metastatic head and neck squamous cell, hepatocellular, melanoma or renal cell carcinoma. Before TCR sequencing, CD4+ T cells and CD8+ T cells were sorted from peripheral blood as separate populations. Genomic DNA was isolated from the sorted cells so that the TCRbeta CDR3 region could be sequenced. TCRbeta CDR3 regions were sequenced using the immunoSEQ Assay. TCRdb stores this immuneACCESS table with in-frame sequences only. Part of the clones is absent; in the studies checked, under half of the shortfall reflects unresolved V genes, and no reason is known for the rest. The table for this sample lists about 80,000 clones; 84% of them were counted only once. 25% of the sample comes from the top ten.

CDR1 and CDR2 were assigned from the germline V gene as MNHNS and SASEGT. The CDR3 holds 13 amino acids from the cysteine to the phenylalanine. Just CDR3 DNA is preserved here, 39 bases in frame from base 1. V loses 3 bases, J loses 3 bases, and the germline ends lie 6 bases apart. In the case of this clone: Its recognized antigen is unknown. No base quality information exists; no much larger clone differs at one position.

The V and J genes are TRBV6-1 and TRBJ1-5; a confident D gene designation cannot be given. The input for sequencing was CD4+ or CD8+ T cells sorted from blood, taken in a trial of the OX40 agonist ivuxolimab. The receptor comes from an adult with an advanced solid tumor such as melanoma, head and neck, liver or kidney cancer. The sequenced DNA is TGTGCCAGCAGTGACAGGCTCAATCAGCCCCAGCATTTT. The translation is CASSDRLNQPQHF.